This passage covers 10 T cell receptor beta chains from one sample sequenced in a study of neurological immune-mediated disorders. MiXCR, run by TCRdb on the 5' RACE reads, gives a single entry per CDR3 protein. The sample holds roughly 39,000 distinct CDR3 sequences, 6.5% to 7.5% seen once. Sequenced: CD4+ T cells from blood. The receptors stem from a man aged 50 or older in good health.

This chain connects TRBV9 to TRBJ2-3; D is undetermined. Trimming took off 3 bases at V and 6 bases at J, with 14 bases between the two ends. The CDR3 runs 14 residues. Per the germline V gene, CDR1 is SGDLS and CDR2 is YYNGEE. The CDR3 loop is CASSASVGKDTQYF. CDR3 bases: TGTGCCAGCAGCGCCTCTGTGGGCAAGGATACGCAGTATTTT.

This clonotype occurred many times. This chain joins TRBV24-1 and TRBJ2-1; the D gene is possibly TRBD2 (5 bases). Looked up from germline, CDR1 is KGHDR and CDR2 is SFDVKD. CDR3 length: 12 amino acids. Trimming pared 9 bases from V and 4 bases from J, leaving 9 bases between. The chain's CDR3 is CATETTYNEQFF. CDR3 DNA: TGTGCCACCGAGACTACATACAATGAGCAGTTCTTC.

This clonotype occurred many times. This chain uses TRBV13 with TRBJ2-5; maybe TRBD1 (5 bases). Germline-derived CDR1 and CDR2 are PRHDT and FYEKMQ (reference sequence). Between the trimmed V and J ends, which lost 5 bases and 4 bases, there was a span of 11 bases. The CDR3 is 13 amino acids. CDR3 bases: TGTGCCAGCAGCATGTACAGGAGAGAGACCCAGTACTTC. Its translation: CASSMYRRETQYF.

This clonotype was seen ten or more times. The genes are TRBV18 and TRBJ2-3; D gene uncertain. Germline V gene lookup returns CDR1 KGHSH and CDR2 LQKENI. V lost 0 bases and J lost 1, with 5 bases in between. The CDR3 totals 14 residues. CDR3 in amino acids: CASSPPQGTDTQYF. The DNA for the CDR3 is TGTGCCAGCTCACCACCGCAGGGCACAGATACGCAGTATTTT.

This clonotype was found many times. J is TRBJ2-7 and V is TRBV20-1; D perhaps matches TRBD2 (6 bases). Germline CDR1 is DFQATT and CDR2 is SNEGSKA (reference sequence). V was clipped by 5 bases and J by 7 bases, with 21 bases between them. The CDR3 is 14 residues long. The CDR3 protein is CSAGNAGRPREQYF. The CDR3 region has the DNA TGCAGTGCTGGAAATGCGGGACGGCCCCGTGAGCAGTACTTC.

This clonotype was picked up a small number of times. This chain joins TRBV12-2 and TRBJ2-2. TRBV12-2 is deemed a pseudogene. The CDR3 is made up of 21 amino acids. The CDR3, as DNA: TGTGCAAGTCGCTTAGTGTTGGAGCCAGCCGGCGGAGACGAGGACACCGGGGAGCTGTTTTTT. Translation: CASRLVLEPAGGDEDTGELFF.

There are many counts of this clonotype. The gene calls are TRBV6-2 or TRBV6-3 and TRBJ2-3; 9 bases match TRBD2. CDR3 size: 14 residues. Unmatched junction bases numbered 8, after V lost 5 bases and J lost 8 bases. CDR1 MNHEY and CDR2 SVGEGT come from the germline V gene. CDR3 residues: CASSNLAGVGTQYF. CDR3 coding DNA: TGTGCCAGCAGTAATTTAGCGGGAGTGGGTACGCAGTATTTT.

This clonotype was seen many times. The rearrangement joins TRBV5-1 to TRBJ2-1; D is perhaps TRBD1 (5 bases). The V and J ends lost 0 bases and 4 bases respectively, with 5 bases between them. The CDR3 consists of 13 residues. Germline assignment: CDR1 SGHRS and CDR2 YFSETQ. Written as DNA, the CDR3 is TGCGCCAGCAGCTTGGGACAGTACAATGAGCAGTTCTTC. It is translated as CASSLGQYNEQFF.

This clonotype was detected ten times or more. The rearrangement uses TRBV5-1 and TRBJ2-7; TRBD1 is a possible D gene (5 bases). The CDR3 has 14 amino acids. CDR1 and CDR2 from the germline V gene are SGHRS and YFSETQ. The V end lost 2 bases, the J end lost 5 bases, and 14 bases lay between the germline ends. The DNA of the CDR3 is TGCGCCAGCAGCTTTGGGGCCCCGGACGACGAGCAGTACTTC. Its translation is CASSFGAPDDEQYF.

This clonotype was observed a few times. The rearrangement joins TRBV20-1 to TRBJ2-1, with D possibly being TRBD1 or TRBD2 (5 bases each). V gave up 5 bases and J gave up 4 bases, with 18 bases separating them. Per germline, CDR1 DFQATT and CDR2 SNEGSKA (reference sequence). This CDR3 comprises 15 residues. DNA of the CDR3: TGCAGTGCTCCCAAGGGACCGATGGATTACAATGAGCAGTTCTTC. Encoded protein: CSAPKGPMDYNEQFF.